This T cell receptor beta chain was retrieved from a study of cytomegalovirus exposure and HLA in healthy donors. Broader study findings: Of the V segments, some could not be distinguished, including TRBV6-2 and TRBV6-3, and were excluded. Reportedly, diagnosis of cytomegalovirus status by the classifier showed high specificity and sensitivity. Earlier analysis looked at TCR beta V segments, and most were productive about 90% or about 30% of the time.

Nominally healthy donors were sampled, though unrecorded immune exposures were likely. This CDR3 has 15 amino acids. CDR1 and CDR2 (germline): MNHEY, SMNVEV (reference sequence). V shed 3 bases and J 7 bases; nucleotides not matched to a gene: 11. This clone was observed a handful of times. Antigen specificity is unknown. PCR involved 60 Vbeta and 13 Jbeta primers. The method was immunoSEQ multiplex PCR; TCRdb's version includes in-frame clones alone and lacks a portion of them. The repertoire includes around 180,000 clones, 70% to 80% of them detected once, and approximately 2.5% sits in the top ten. The rearrangement links TRBV27 to TRBJ2-7; 8 bases map to TRBD1. The source is a man aged 55 to 70 in good health and CMV-seronegative. The sample taken for sequencing was PBMCs. The CDR3 region has the DNA TGTGCCAGCAGTTTTCTGGACAGGGCCCAGGGGGAGCAGTACTTC. It is translated as CASSFLDRAQGEQYF.